This passage covers 30 T cell receptor beta chains from one sample sequenced in a study of T cells in Graves' hyperthyroidism and ophthalmopathy. Amplification of TCR beta CDR3 regions was performed using RNA transcripts as template. Primed by the HTBI set, a first-round RT-PCR was run on the TCR CDR3. TCRdb used MiXCR to reprocess the multiplex PCR reads, holding one entry per CDR3 protein. The table shows 300,000 to 450,000 distinct CDR3 sequences, with about 18% occurring only once. Input material: blood. The source of these receptors is a man between 18 and 35 years old with Graves' ophthalmopathy.

The count of this clonotype is one. The J gene is TRBJ2-5, the V gene TRBV27; 10 bases map to TRBD1. The V gene end was trimmed by 5 bases and the J gene end by 6 bases; junction bases not matched to a gene: 12. The CDR3 length is 16 residues. Germline loops: CDR1 MNHEY, CDR2 SMNVEV (reference sequence). CDR3 coding DNA: TGTGCCAGCAGTCAATCACCGGGACAGGGGAGAAAGACCCAGTACTTC. Encoded protein: CASSQSPGQGRKTQYF.

This clonotype was counted only a few times. Since a much larger clone is just one base distant, this may be a read error. This chain uses TRBV7-8 with TRBJ1-1; possible D gene TRBD1, 5 bases. The CDR3 totals 15 residues. Germline V gene sequence: CDR1 SGHVS, CDR2 FQNEAQ. The CDR3 is CTSSFGAGLNTEAFF. DNA for the CDR3: TGTACCAGCAGCTTTGGGGCAGGCCTTAACACTGAAGCTTTCTTT.

V usage is TRBV7-9 and J usage is TRBJ2-7; D ambiguous. Between the trimmed V and J ends, which lost 1 base and 2 bases, there was a span of 6 bases. The CDR3 runs 13 residues. Germline CDR1 reads SEHNR; CDR2 reads FQNEAQ (reference sequence). The CDR3 protein is CASSLEFTYEQYF. CDR3 bases: TGTGCCAGCAGCTTAGAGTTTACCTACGAGCAGTACTTC.

Only a few counts were recorded for this clonotype. DNA of the CDR3: TGTGCCAGCTTTGGGGGCCACGAGCAGTACTTC. This codes for CASFGGHEQYF. The gene calls are TRBV7-9 and TRBJ2-7, with D tentatively TRBD1 (6 bases). Germline CDR1 SEHNR, CDR2 FQNEAQ (reference sequence). This CDR3 contains 11 residues. Trimming took 8 bases from V and 5 from J, leaving 10 bases between them. Supplemented by reference TRBV7-9 and TRBJ2-7, the full variable domain reads DTGVSQNPRHKITKRGQNVTFRCDPISEHNRLYWYRQTLGQGPEFLTYFQNEAQLEKSRLLSDRFSAERPKGSFSTLEIQRTEQGDSAMYLCASFGGHEQYFGPGTRLTVT.

This clonotype was recorded many times. The rearrangement uses TRBV11-1 and TRBJ1-6; 8 positions match TRBD1. Germline V CDR1 and CDR2: SGHAT, FQDESV (reference sequence). The CDR3 loop spans 13 amino acids. Unmatched junction bases numbered 4, after V lost 3 bases and J lost 12 bases. The CDR3 loop is CASSFDRGKPLHF. The CDR3 DNA sequence: TGTGCCAGCAGCTTCGACAGGGGTAAACCCCTCCACTTT.

The V call is TRBV20-1, the J call TRBJ2-1, with TRBD1 matching over 10 bases. The CDR3 extends over 14 amino acids. Per the germline V gene, CDR1 is DFQATT and CDR2 is SNEGSKA (reference sequence). Trimming took 5 bases from V and 2 from J; bases not matched to a gene: 3. The CDR3 nucleotides are TGCAGTGCTCCCGGACAGGGGGCCTACAATGAGCAGTTCTTC. It yields the protein CSAPGQGAYNEQFF.

This clonotype was seen at least ten times. V is TRBV5-6 and J is TRBJ2-3; 7 bases map to TRBD2. V lost 4 bases to trimming and J lost 2 bases; unmatched junction nucleotides: 10. CDR3 size: 16 residues. The germline CDR1 and CDR2 sequences are SGHDT and YYEEEE. The CDR3 here is CASSGTSATHTDTQYF. CDR3 nucleotide sequence: TGTGCCAGCAGCGGAACTAGCGCCACACACACAGATACGCAGTATTTT. The full variable domain, completed using reference TRBV5-6 and TRBJ2-3, is DAGVTQSPTHLIKTRGQQVTLRCSPKSGHDTVSWYQQALGQGPQFIFQYYEEEERQRGNFPDRFSGHQFPNYSSELNVNALLLGDSALYLCASSGTSATHTDTQYFGPGTRLTVL.

The chain recombines TRBV19 with TRBJ1-5, with TRBD1 identical over 7 bases. With 7 bases clipped from V and 7 bases from J, the junction kept 13 bases outside the gene matches. The CDR3 consists of 15 residues. Germline V gene data show CDR1 as LNHDA and CDR2 as SQIVND (reference sequence). CDR3 protein: CASTDGEGAWQPQHF. The CDR3 region has the DNA TGTGCCAGTACCGATGGGGAGGGGGCATGGCAGCCCCAGCATTTT.

In its sample, this clonotype was seen many times. V and J are TRBV11-2 and TRBJ2-7; TRBD1 might be the D (5 bases). The CDR3 consists of 15 residues. Germline lookup yields CDR1 SGHAT and CDR2 FQNNGV. Trimming removed 3 bases from V and 2 bases from J, with 14 bases in between. Written as DNA, the CDR3 is TGTGCCAGCAGCTTCTCCCCGCAGGGTCCCTACGAGCAGTACTTC. Translating gives CASSFSPQGPYEQYF.

This clonotype was seen many times. The CDR3 DNA follows: TGTGCCATTAGGGCTAGCGGGGGGGCGCTCGACAATGAGCAGTTCTTC. Translating it yields CAIRASGGALDNEQFF. The chain has TRBV10-3 and TRBJ2-1, with 12 positions matching TRBD2. The CDR3 has 16 residues. Germline assignment: CDR1 ENHRY and CDR2 SYGVKD. V was pared by 9 bases and J by 5 bases, with 11 bases of the junction left unmatched.

The genes are TRBV6-1 and TRBJ2-7; 11 positions agree with TRBD1. CDR1 MNHNS and CDR2 SASEGT come from the germline V gene. Trimming cost V 4 bases and J 3 bases; bases outside gene matches: 2. CDR3 length equals 14 residues. CDR3 nucleotide sequence: TGTGCCAGCAGTGGGACAGGGGGCCTCTACGAGCAGTACTTC. Amino acids: CASSGTGGLYEQYF.

Only a few counts were recorded for this clonotype. This sequence joins TRBV18 and TRBJ1-5; D is uncertain. Trimming removed 1 base at V and 2 bases at J, with 9 bases between. From germline, CDR1 is KGHSH and CDR2 LQKENI. This CDR3 region has 15 residues. CDR3 loop: CASSPLQDRNQPQHF. Written as DNA, the CDR3 is TGTGCCAGCTCACCACTACAAGACCGCAATCAGCCCCAGCATTTT. Drawing the rest from reference TRBV18 and TRBJ1-5, the complete variable domain is NAGVMQNPRHLVRRRGQEARLRCSPMKGHSHVYWYRQLPEEGLKFMVYLQKENIIDESGMPKERFSAEFPKEGPSILRIQQVVRGDSAAYFCASSPLQDRNQPQHFGDGTRLSIL.

This clonotype was seen more than once but under ten times. The chain carries TRBV29-1 and TRBJ2-7; a weak D match, TRBD1 (5 bases). The germline V and J ends were trimmed by 5 bases and 1 base, with 9 bases remaining between them. Germline V gives CDR1 SQVTM, CDR2 ANQGSEA. This CDR3 spans 12 amino acids. This CDR3 reads CSVQGNSYEQYF. The CDR3 region has the DNA TGCAGCGTTCAGGGAAATTCCTACGAGCAGTACTTC.

The chain joins TRBV20-1 to TRBJ1-2; weak D call: TRBD1 (5 bases). There are 13 residues in the CDR3. The germline gives CDR1 DFQATT, CDR2 SNEGSKA (reference sequence). Trimming took off 0 bases at V and 4 bases at J, with 9 bases between the two ends. CDR3 DNA: TGCAGTGCTAGAGATCCGGGGGGCTATGGCTACACCTTC. Translation gives CSARDPGGYGYTF.

There are many counts of this clonotype. This sequence joins TRBV2 and TRBJ2-7, with TRBD1 matching 9 bases. The CDR3 is made up of 13 amino acids. Per germline, CDR1 SNHLY and CDR2 FYNNEI. V was clipped by 6 bases and J by 3 bases; unmatched bases: 3. CDR3 in DNA: TGTGCCAGCAGGACAGGGGGTGACTACGAGCAGTACTTC. Its translation is CASRTGGDYEQYF.

The chain has TRBV2 and TRBJ1-1; 10 positions agree with TRBD1. This CDR3 contains 18 residues. Losses at the gene ends were 6 bases for V and 3 bases for J; bases not matched to a gene: 16. Germline loops: CDR1 SNHLY, CDR2 FYNNEI. In DNA form, the CDR3 reads TGTGCCAGCAGCGCCCACCGGGACAGGGGCGGTGAGGACACTGAAGCTTTCTTT. Its protein product is CASSAHRDRGGEDTEAFF. Full variable domain (outside the CDR3, taken from reference TRBV2 and TRBJ1-1): EPEVTQTPSHQVTQMGQEVILRCVPISNHLYFYWYRQILGQKVEFLVSFYNNEISEKSEIFDDQFSVERPDGSNFTLKIRSTKLEDSAMYFCASSAHRDRGGEDTEAFFGQGTRLTVV.

This clonotype was observed a few times. The CDR3 here is CASSLAGTENSPLHF. In nucleotides, the CDR3 is TGCGCCAGCAGCTTGGCCGGGACGGAGAATTCACCCCTCCACTTT. V and J are TRBV5-1 and TRBJ1-6; D may be TRBD1 (5 bases). The V gene lost 0 bases and the J gene lost 7 bases, with 11 bases spanning the gap. Per the germline V gene, CDR1 is SGHRS and CDR2 is YFSETQ. CDR3 length equals 15 residues.

This clonotype was found many times. This chain joins TRBV7-8 and TRBJ2-1; D might be TRBD2 (6 bases). CDR1 SGHVS and CDR2 FQNEAQ come from the germline V gene. Trimming left V 5 bases short and J 0 bases short, with 8 bases between. The CDR3 totals 14 residues. DNA of the CDR3: TGTGCCAGCAGCCGGCGGGGCTCCTACAATGAGCAGTTCTTC. Amino acids: CASSRRGSYNEQFF.

This clonotype was recorded a few times. V is TRBV24-1 and J is TRBJ1-4; 10 bases are shared with TRBD1. This CDR3 contains 15 residues. Trimming took 5 bases from V and 6 from J; bases not matched to a gene: 5. Looked up from germline, CDR1 is KGHDR and CDR2 is SFDVKD. The CDR3: CATSGRDRGYEKLFF. The CDR3 region has the DNA TGTGCCACCAGTGGCCGGGACAGGGGTTATGAAAAACTGTTTTTT.

This clonotype has a handful of counts. V is TRBV6-5 and J is TRBJ2-3; 10 nucleotides agree with TRBD2. Germline V lookup: CDR1 MNHEY, CDR2 SVGAGI. This CDR3 is 16 amino acids long. The J segment lost 9 bases and the V segment lost 4 bases, leaving 13 bases of the junction unmatched. This chain's CDR3 is CASSSQPGLAMGTQYF. DNA of the CDR3: TGTGCCAGCAGTTCTCAGCCGGGACTAGCGATGGGGACGCAGTATTTT.

Many counts were recorded for this clonotype. This chain links TRBV2 with TRBJ1-2; tentatively, D is TRBD1 (6 bases). V lost 7 bases to trimming and J lost 2 bases, with 14 bases between them. Germline V gene lookup returns CDR1 SNHLY and CDR2 FYNNEI. This CDR3 spans 14 amino acids. As DNA, the CDR3 is TGTGCCAGCATGGGGGGGGCCAAGAACTATGGCTACACCTTC. Translation: CASMGGAKNYGYTF. The entire variable domain, with the rest obtained from reference TRBV2 and TRBJ1-2, is as follows: EPEVTQTPSHQVTQMGQEVILRCVPISNHLYFYWYRQILGQKVEFLVSFYNNEISEKSEIFDDQFSVERPDGSNFTLKIRSTKLEDSAMYFCASMGGAKNYGYTFGSGTRLTVV.

Many counts were recorded for this clonotype. The chain carries TRBV5-1 and TRBJ2-2, with 9 bases identical to TRBD1. V dropped 4 bases and J dropped 7; count of bases not matched to a gene: 5. Germline V gene sequence: CDR1 SGHRS, CDR2 YFSETQ. The CDR3 spans 14 residues. This CDR3 is CASSLGTGNGELFF. The CDR3 region has the DNA TGCGCCAGCAGCCTCGGGACAGGGAACGGGGAGCTGTTTTTT. Complete variable domain (other parts from reference TRBV5-1 and TRBJ2-2): KAGVTQTPRYLIKTRGQQVTLSCSPISGHRSVSWYQQTPGQGLQFLFEYFSETQRNKGNFPGRFSGRQFSNSRSEMNVSTLELGDSALYLCASSLGTGNGELFFGEGSRLTVL.

This clonotype has just a few counts. A junction end diverges from the germline sequence, so it may reflect a read error. The chain recombines TRBV5-6 with TRBJ2-1, with 9 bases that match TRBD1. The CDR3 consists of 15 residues. Germline loops: CDR1 SGHDT, CDR2 YYEEEE. CDR3 nucleotide sequence: TGTGCCAGCAGCTCGATAGGGACAGGGTACACTGAGCAGTTCTTC. Translating it yields CASSSIGTGYTEQFF.

This clonotype has more than one count but fewer than ten. J is TRBJ1-5 and V is TRBV4-1; tentatively, D is TRBD1 (6 bases). Germline values: CDR1 MGHRA, CDR2 YSYEKL. This CDR3 contains 16 residues. V gave up 4 bases and J gave up 2 bases, with 15 bases separating them. The CDR3 sequence is CASSPYRAGGNQPQHF. CDR3 nucleotides: TGCGCCAGCAGCCCCTACCGTGCAGGGGGCAATCAGCCCCAGCATTTT.

V gene TRBV20-1 combines with J gene TRBJ2-1; 9 bases line up with TRBD2. The CDR3 length is 16 residues. J was trimmed by 9 bases and V by 3 bases; bases with no gene match: 15. CDR1 is DFQATT and CDR2 is SNEGSKA in the germline V gene (reference sequence). CDR3 amino acids: CSARPEVAGVVREQFF. The DNA for the CDR3 is TGCAGTGCTAGGCCCGAGGTAGCGGGGGTCGTGCGTGAGCAGTTCTTC.

The chain is built from TRBV9 and TRBJ1-3; D may be TRBD1 (5 bases). Germline loops: CDR1 SGDLS, CDR2 YYNGEE. V was clipped by 2 bases and J by 2 bases, with 8 bases between them. CDR3 length: 14 amino acids. DNA of the CDR3: TGTGCCAGCAGCGTGGGGGACGCTGGAAACACCATATATTTT. Encoded protein: CASSVGDAGNTIYF.

Notes on this clonotype: With a much larger clone just one base away, this may be a read error. This chain uses TRBV12-3 or TRBV12-4 with TRBJ1-2; tentative D call: TRBD1 (5 bases). The CDR3 runs to 16 residues. The CDR3 coding sequence is TGTGCCGGCAGTTCATCCGGGACCACCCTATACTATGGCTACACCTTC. Translation gives CAGSSSGTTLYYGYTF.

In this sample, this clonotype turned up many times. V and J are TRBV2 and TRBJ2-3; 11 positions match TRBD2. Unmatched junction bases numbered 2, after V lost 4 bases and J lost 2 bases. From germline, CDR1 is SNHLY and CDR2 FYNNEI. The CDR3 has 15 amino acids. The CDR3 loop is CASSALAGATDTQYF. The CDR3 DNA sequence: TGTGCCAGCAGTGCACTAGCGGGGGCCACAGATACGCAGTATTTT. Based on the CDR3 plus reference TRBV2 and TRBJ2-3, the full variable domain is EPEVTQTPSHQVTQMGQEVILRCVPISNHLYFYWYRQILGQKVEFLVSFYNNEISEKSEIFDDQFSVERPDGSNFTLKIRSTKLEDSAMYFCASSALAGATDTQYFGPGTRLTVL.

The chain employs TRBV7-8 and TRBJ2-7; TRBD1 aligns across 8 bases. Germline lookup yields CDR1 SGHVS and CDR2 FQNEAQ. After removal of 1 base from V and 4 bases from J, the junction contained 6 bases not matched to a gene. The CDR3 spans 15 residues. CDR3 in DNA: TGTGCCAGCAGCTTAGAAGCAGGGGGCGCGTACGAGCAGTACTTC. It yields the protein CASSLEAGGAYEQYF.

This clonotype was recorded at least ten times. The chain combines TRBV10-2 with TRBJ2-5, with a tentative D call TRBD2 (5 bases). V was trimmed by 3 bases and J by 5 bases, leaving 10 bases between them. The CDR3 length is 13 residues. Germline V gene data show CDR1 as WSHSY and CDR2 as SAAADI. CDR3 bases: TGCGCCAGCAGTGACACCGAGCGGGAGACCCAGTACTTC. It encodes CASSDTERETQYF.